This T cell receptor (beta chain) was obtained from a study of cytomegalovirus exposure and HLA in healthy donors. Study observations and caveats: Many donors shared some public TCRs, even though most TCR sequences were rare. Some segments of the V type, notably TRBV6-2 and TRBV6-3, were excluded as indistinguishable. Analysis was carried out at a later point, and it linked a missense DCLRE1C variant to TCR beta V- and J-gene trimming. A prior analysis recorded that most TCR beta V segments were productive about 90% or about 30% of the time.

The sample holds one count of this clone. Antigen unknown. PCR amplification relied on 60 Vbeta primers (plus 13 Jbeta primers). Data came from immunoSEQ multiplex PCR; TCRdb stores just in-frame clones and leaves some out. Altogether more than 45,000 clones are present, about 72% being singletons, with the ten largest covering just under 6.5%. The V gene's germline CDR1 is SGHRS and CDR2 YFSETQ. There are 16 residues in the CDR3. Deletions cut 7 bases from V and 4 bases from J, with 24 bases between. Sequencing was performed on PBMCs. This sequence was found in a man aged 25-40 years in good health and CMV-seronegative. The V call is TRBV5-1, the J call TRBJ2-7; D is perhaps TRBD2 (7 bases). CDR3 nucleotides: TGCGCCAGCGCAATCTCGAGGGGGGGAAATGGATACGAGCAGTACTTC. Protein sequence: CASAISRGGNGYEQYF.